These 3 T cell receptor beta chains originate from one sample sequenced in a study of cytomegalovirus exposure and HLA in healthy donors. The PCR made use of 60 Vbeta and 13 Jbeta primers. The repertoire was sequenced with immunoSEQ multiplex PCR; TCRdb's copy has only in-frame clones and lacks some. The sample lists under 200,000 clones; roughly 70% were seen once. Sequencing was performed on PBMCs. The receptors stem from a woman in her forties or fifties in good health and CMV-seropositive.

The rearrangement uses TRBV10-1 and TRBJ1-1; D is uncertain. The germline V and J ends were trimmed by 0 bases and 1 base, with 9 bases remaining between them. Germline assignment: CDR1 WNHNN and CDR2 SYGVQD (reference sequence). The length of the CDR3 is 15 residues. The CDR3 spells CASSESRGKNTEAFF. Here the CDR3 DNA reads TGCGCCAGCAGTGAGTCGAGAGGGAAGAACACTGAAGCTTTCTTT.

This sequence joins TRBV7-2 and TRBJ2-7; 8 positions agree with TRBD2. Germline V gene sequence: CDR1 SGHTA, CDR2 FQGNSA. The CDR3 extends over 16 amino acids. Trimming took 1 base from V and 2 from J; bases not matched to a gene: 7. The CDR3 DNA is TGTGCCAGCAGCTTAGGGTATGACGGGGGGGCCTACGAGCAGTACTTC. Its protein product is CASSLGYDGGAYEQYF.

This chain connects TRBV10-3 to TRBJ2-3; 11 bases are shared with TRBD2. The CDR3 extends over 15 amino acids. V shed 11 bases and J 0 bases; nucleotides not matched to a gene: 7. From germline, CDR1 is ENHRY and CDR2 SYGVKD. In DNA form, the CDR3 reads TGTGCCCTAAAATTAGCGGGGGGGAGCACAGATACGCAGTATTTT. This gives the protein CALKLAGGSTDTQYF.